A selection of T cell receptor beta chains follows, all from one sample in a study of cytomegalovirus exposure and HLA in healthy donors. The assay was immunoSEQ multiplex PCR, and TCRdb's table has in-frame clones only and misses some. The sample yields around 250,000 clones, approximately 81% seen once. The sequenced sample consisted of PBMCs. These receptors all come from a woman aged 55 to 70 in good health and CMV-seropositive. Each CDR3 is given with its conserved first and last residue. The D gene is left open where the match is weak. Some rows mark clone size as missing; the rest say once, few, many or name a class of expanded clone.

TRBV7-7	TRBJ2-2	TRBD1	few	TGTGCTAGCAGCCCCGGGACAGGGGATACCGGGGAGCTGTTTTTT	CASSPGTGDTGELFF
TRBV5-4	TRBJ2-2	TRBD1	.	TGTGCCAGCAGCTTGGGCCCGGGACAGAGAATCGGGGAGCTGTTTTTT	CASSLGPGQRIGELFF
TRBV28	TRBJ2-7	.	.	TGTGCCAGCAGTTTTCATGTTCGGGACAAATCCTACGAGCAGTACTTC	CASSFHVRDKSYEQYF
TRBV29-1	TRBJ2-1	TRBD2	.	TGCAGCGTTGTCTTGACTAGCGGGAGTAGTGAGCAGTTCTTC	CSVVLTSGSSEQFF
TRBV27	TRBJ2-3	.	.	TGTGCCAGCAGCTGGGGGGATCACACAGATACGCAGTATTTT	CASSWGDHTDTQYF
TRBV18	TRBJ2-1	TRBD1	.	TGTGCCAGCTCACACTCGGACAGGGGGCTCAATGAGCAGTTCTTC	CASSHSDRGLNEQFF
TRBV4-1	TRBJ2-7	TRBD1	.	TGCGCCAGCAGCTACTCCGGGACAGGGGGCTCTGAGCAGTACTTC	CASSYSGTGGSEQYF
TRBV4-1	TRBJ1-1	.	few	TGCGCCAGCAGCCAAGCGACAGCGAACACTGAAGCTTTCTTT	CASSQATANTEAFF
TRBV7-9	TRBJ2-7	.	.	TGTGCCAGCAGCCCCCGAGCCTACGAGCAGTACTTC	CASSPRAYEQYF
TRBV9	TRBJ2-1	TRBD1	.	TGTGCCAGCAGCGTAACAGGGGGCAGTTGGTCCAATGAGCAGTTCTTC	CASSVTGGSWSNEQFF
TRBV6-5	TRBJ2-5	.	.	TGTGCCAGCACCCCGCTCGGGGGTCAAGAGACCCAGTACTTC	CASTPLGGQETQYF
TRBV15	TRBJ1-3	.	.	TGTGCCACCAGCGCTGAACCAGGGAAAACTGGAAACACCATATATTTT	CATSAEPGKTGNTIYF
TRBV7-7	TRBJ2-5	TRBD2	.	TGTGCCAGCAGCTTAGGACTAGCGGGAAACCAAGAGACCCAGTACTTC	CASSLGLAGNQETQYF
TRBV6-1	TRBJ2-7	.	.	TGTGCCAGCAGTTGGCGGCCAGAGAGCTCCTACGAGCAGTACTTC	CASSWRPESSYEQYF
TRBV5-1	TRBJ2-3	.	.	TGCGCCAGCAGCTTGGTCGGAGCAGATACGCAGTATTTT	CASSLVGADTQYF
TRBV19	TRBJ2-7	TRBD1	.	TGTGCCAGTAGCCTCCCGCCGGGACAGGGCCTCTACGAGCAGTACTTC	CASSLPPGQGLYEQYF
TRBV20-1	TRBJ1-1	.	.	TGCAGTGCTAGCGGTCCCACTGAAGCTTTCTTT	CSASGPTEAFF
TRBV9	TRBJ1-2	TRBD1	.	TGTGCCAGCAGCGTAGAAGAGGGGGCGAGATATGGCTACACCTTC	CASSVEEGARYGYTF
TRBV19	TRBJ2-7	.	.	TGTGCCAGTAGTCTTCAGGGAGGCGAGCAGTACTTC	CASSLQGGEQYF
TRBV29-1	TRBJ2-1	TRBD2	.	TGCAGCGCCAGGACTAGCGGGATCTACAATGAGCAGTTCTTC	CSARTSGIYNEQFF
TRBV28	TRBJ2-7	.	.	TGTGCCAGCAGTTTTGTCGACAGGTCCTACGAGCAGTACTTC	CASSFVDRSYEQYF
TRBV5-1	TRBJ1-4	TRBD1	.	TGCGCCAGCAGCTCGGGACAGGGACATGAAAAACTGTTTTTT	CASSSGQGHEKLFF
TRBV7-3	TRBJ1-1	TRBD1	few	TGTGCCAGCAGCCCGTCCCGGGACAGGGCCACTGAAGCTTTCTTT	CASSPSRDRATEAFF
TRBV28	TRBJ2-7	.	.	TGTGCCAGCAGTTTAGCCCCAACTCGGGAGCAGTACTTC	CASSLAPTREQYF
TRBV7-8	TRBJ1-5	TRBD1	.	TGTGCCAGCAGCTTAAATTTGGACAGGAGGAATCAGCCCCAGCATTTT	CASSLNLDRRNQPQHF
TRBV2	TRBJ1-1	TRBD1	.	TGTGCCAGCAGACGACAGGGTATGAGGGTAGGGAACACTGAAGCTTTCTTT	CASRRQGMRVGNTEAFF
TRBV19	TRBJ1-3	TRBD1	.	TGTGCCAGTAGTATAAGGGGACAGGATACTGGAAACACCATATATTTT	CASSIRGQDTGNTIYF
TRBV11-2	TRBJ2-7	.	.	TGTGCCAGCAGAAAAGCTTCATACGAGCAGTACTTC	CASRKASYEQYF
TRBV9	TRBJ2-7	.	.	TGTGCCAGCAGCGGACAGAGATCTGGTGAGCAGTACTTC	CASSGQRSGEQYF
TRBV7-2	TRBJ1-1	.	.	TGTGCCAGCAGCTTAGGGGGGCAGGGAACTGAAGCTTTCTTT	CASSLGGQGTEAFF
TRBV9	TRBJ2-4	TRBD2	.	TGTGCCAGCAGCACCCACAGCGGGAGAGGGGGTAAAGCCAAAAACATTCAGTACTTC	CASSTHSGRGGKAKNIQYF
TRBV5-1	TRBJ1-1	.	.	TGCGCCAGCAGCTTGGATTTCGGGGGGGGGACTGAAGCTTTCTTT	CASSLDFGGGTEAFF
TRBV11-2	TRBJ2-1	TRBD2	.	TGTGCCAGCAGCTTGTTCGGGAGGGCCGGCTACAATGAGCAGTTCTTC	CASSLFGRAGYNEQFF
TRBV5-1	TRBJ2-7	.	.	TGCGCCAGCAGCCCGGGGGAGCAGTACTTC	CASSPGEQYF
TRBV23-1	TRBJ2-5	.	.	TGCGCCAGCAGTCACCGAGGAAGGCAGTACTTC	CASSHRGRQYF
TRBV19	TRBJ2-6	TRBD1	.	TGTGCCAGTAGTATAGCTTTCTACAGGGGGCGTCCGTCTGGGGCCAACGTCCTGACTTTC	CASSIAFYRGRPSGANVLTF
TRBV19	TRBJ2-7	.	.	TGTGCCAGTAGTAAGAGAGACGAGCAGTACTTC	CASSKRDEQYF
TRBV10-1	TRBJ2-2	.	.	TGCGCCAGCGCGGTACAGGTGAACACCGGGGAGCTGTTTTTT	CASAVQVNTGELFF
TRBV4-1	TRBJ2-1	TRBD2	once	TGCGCCAGCAGCCCCCGGACTAGCGGGACTTACAATGAGCAGTTCTTC	CASSPRTSGTYNEQFF